These T cell receptor beta chains were read from a single sample in a study of glioma-infiltrating T cells. TCRdb re-called the multiplex PCR reads through MiXCR, storing one row per CDR3 protein. The sample lists 300,000 to 450,000 distinct CDR3 sequences, 41% occurring once. The specimen was glioma tissue, nonneoplastic brain tissue, or PBMCs (not recorded which). Every receptor here comes from a human donor with low-grade glioma or glioblastoma, undergoing nonglioma brain surgery, or in good health (not recorded which). CDR3s include the opening cysteine and the closing phenylalanine or tryptophan. The D gene is left open where the match is weak. Not all rows give a size; the values are once, few, many and, for expanded clones, a class.

clone size,V gene,J gene,D gene,CDR3 DNA,CDR3 protein
few,TRBV20-1,TRBJ2-7,TRBD2,TGCAGTGCTTTAGAACTAGCGGGGGGCTCCTACGAGCAGTACTTC,CSALELAGGSYEQYF
few,TRBV4-3,TRBJ1-2,.,TGCGCCAGCAGCCAAGAGTGGAACAACAACTATGGCTACACCTTC,CASSQEWNNNYGYTF
once,TRBV11-1,TRBJ2-7,TRBD2,TGTGCCAGCAGCTTAGGGTCTAGCGGGAGAACCTACGAGCAGTACTTC,CASSLGSSGRTYEQYF
once,TRBV4-2,TRBJ2-7,.,TGTGCCAGCAGCCAAGGTGGGTTCGAGCAGTACTTC,CASSQGGFEQYF
.,TRBV4-1,TRBJ2-1,.,TGCGCCAGCAGCCAAGTACACGACCCTTACAATGAGCAGTTCTTC,CASSQVHDPYNEQFF
.,TRBV28,TRBJ2-2,TRBD2,TGTGCCAGCCTACGGGGAGCGGGAGGATCTACCGGGGAGCTGTTTTTT,CASLRGAGGSTGELFF
once,TRBV4-2,TRBJ2-4,TRBD2,TGTGCCAGCAGCCAAATGGTCTCCGGGACTAGCGGGAGTCTGGCCAAAAACATTCAGTACTTC,CASSQMVSGTSGSLAKNIQYF
.,TRBV7-9,TRBJ1-2,.,TGTGCCAGCAGCCGAGGGACCGCCTATGGCTACACCTTC,CASSRGTAYGYTF
.,TRBV11-2,TRBJ2-7,.,TGTGCCAGCAGCTTAGCCCAGAATCTATACGAGCAGTACTTC,CASSLAQNLYEQYF
.,TRBV7-2,TRBJ1-2,.,TGCGCCAGCAGCCAAGATACGGGATTTGACTATGGCTACACCTTC,CASSQDTGFDYGYTF
many,TRBV28,TRBJ1-2,.,TGTGCCAGCAGTTTAGGGCGGAACTATGGCTACACCTTC,CASSLGRNYGYTF
.,TRBV2,TRBJ2-1,TRBD2,TGTGCCAGCAGGGCTACTAGCGGGAGCCTTGATGAGCAGTTCTTC,CASRATSGSLDEQFF
many,TRBV20-1,TRBJ1-1,TRBD1,TGCAGTGCCAATGACAGGGTTAAGACTGAAGCTTTCTTT,CSANDRVKTEAFF
.,TRBV4-1,TRBJ2-1,.,TGCGCCAGCAGCCGAGTCTCAGCGGTCTCCTACAATGAGCAGTTCTTC,CASSRVSAVSYNEQFF
many,TRBV27,TRBJ2-2,TRBD2,TGTGCCAGCACCCATTTGATAGCGGGATCATCGACGAACACCGGGGAGCTGTTTTTT,CASTHLIAGSSTNTGELFF
many,TRBV4-1,TRBJ2-5,.,TGCGCCAGCAGCCAAGACATGTTGAGGACCCAGTACTTC,CASSQDMLRTQYF
few,TRBV4-2,TRBJ2-1,TRBD2,TGTGCCAGCAGCCCCGGACTAGCGGGAGTTTCCAATGAGCAGTTCTTC,CASSPGLAGVSNEQFF
.,TRBV20-1,TRBJ2-3,.,TGCAGTGCTAGGGAAAGCGGGACAGATACGCAGTATTTT,CSARESGTDTQYF
few,TRBV19,TRBJ1-5,TRBD1,TGTGCCAGTAGTATAGGGACAGGGCGGAAGCCCCAGCATTTT,CASSIGTGRKPQHF
many,TRBV15,TRBJ1-3,.,TGTGCCACCAGCAGAGCGGTGGGGAGAAACACCATATATTTT,CATSRAVGRNTIYF
.,TRBV4-2,TRBJ2-3,.,TGTGCCAGCAGCTTGACACGTAGCACAGATACGCAGTATTTT,CASSLTRSTDTQYF
.,TRBV20-1,TRBJ2-7,TRBD2,TGCAGTGCTCCAAAAAGCGGGAGGTACGAGCAGTACTTC,CSAPKSGRYEQYF
.,TRBV15,TRBJ1-1,TRBD1,TGTGCCACCAGCAGAGTACCCGGGACAGGGGAGAACACTGAAGCTTTCTTT,CATSRVPGTGENTEAFF
many,TRBV20-1,TRBJ1-2,TRBD1,TGCAGTGCTGGAGACAGGGGGCTCTATGGCTACACCTTC,CSAGDRGLYGYTF